A single sample is the source of the 23 T cell receptor beta chains below, sequenced in a study of T cell responses to AZD1222 COVID-19 vaccine. Assay: immunoSEQ multiplex PCR; the TCRdb copy retains only in-frame clones and omits some. Of about 110,000 clones in the sample, approximately 89% were seen once. This specimen consisted of peripheral blood, obtained on day 0 of MenACWY control vaccination. All receptors derive from an adult in good health.

The V gene is TRBV5-5, the J gene TRBJ1-2; D remains unclear. Trimming left V 1 base short and J 2 bases short, with 9 bases between. The germline CDR1 and CDR2 sequences are SGHKS and YYEKEE (reference sequence). This CDR3 region has 14 residues. The CDR3: CASSLLPGNYGYTF. CDR3 coding DNA: TGTGCCAGCAGCTTGTTACCGGGAAACTATGGCTACACCTTC.

The rearrangement links TRBV6-2 or TRBV6-3 to TRBJ2-1; D remains ambiguous. Trimming left V 5 bases short and J 4 bases short, with 3 bases between. Per the germline V gene, CDR1 is MNHEY and CDR2 is SVGEGT. The CDR3 is made up of 11 amino acids. In DNA, the CDR3 is TGTGCCAGCAGTCGATACAATGAGCAGTTCTTC. Its protein product is CASSRYNEQFF.

This chain links TRBV15 with TRBJ2-1; D gene ambiguous. The V end was cut by 0 bases, the J end by 0 bases, with 15 bases between. From germline, CDR1 is LNHNV and CDR2 YYDKDF (reference sequence). The CDR3 sequence is 18 residues long. The CDR3 loop is CATSREAGRPSSYNEQFF. The CDR3 DNA reads as TGTGCCACCAGCAGAGAAGCCGGCAGGCCAAGCTCCTACAATGAGCAGTTCTTC.

The chain combines TRBV24-1 with TRBJ2-3; D perhaps matches TRBD2 (5 bases). The V and J ends lost 3 bases and 4 bases respectively, with 13 bases between them. Germline CDR1 is KGHDR and CDR2 is SFDVKD. This CDR3 has 15 residues. The CDR3, as DNA: TGTGCCACCAGTGATGCCGGGGTGAACCCAGATACGCAGTATTTT. Protein: CATSDAGVNPDTQYF.

The V and J genes are TRBV18 and TRBJ2-7; 13 bases align to TRBD2. Germline V gives CDR1 KGHSH, CDR2 LQKENI. The CDR3 runs 17 residues. Trimming took 4 bases from V and 4 from J; bases not matched to a gene: 10. The CDR3 DNA is TGTGCCAGCTCACTCCGGGGTAGGACTAGCGGGAGATACGAGCAGTACTTC. Its translation is CASSLRGRTSGRYEQYF.

J is TRBJ2-2 and V is TRBV5-6, with 9 positions matching TRBD1. The CDR3 loop spans 16 amino acids. The germline CDR1 and CDR2 sequences are SGHDT and YYEEEE. Unmatched junction bases numbered 9, after V lost 5 bases and J lost 4 bases. CDR3 in amino acids: CASSLAGQGSTGELFF. CDR3 nucleotides: TGTGCCAGCAGTCTGGCCGGACAGGGGAGCACCGGGGAGCTGTTTTTT.

The chain links TRBV12-3 or TRBV12-4 to TRBJ2-3, with D hard to call. V was trimmed by 1 base and J by 5 bases, leaving 1 base between them. This CDR3 has 11 residues. CDR3 in DNA: TGTGCCAGCAGTTTAGGAGATACGCAGTATTTT. Translated: CASSLGDTQYF.

Of note for this clone: The same CDR3 arises from other DNA sequences in this sample as well. The rearrangement uses TRBV3-1 (or the pseudogene TRBV3-2) and TRBJ1-3; D ambiguous. Germline V gene lookup returns CDR1 LGHDT and CDR2 YNNKEL (reference sequence). The ends were cut back, 1 base at V and 0 bases at J, with 7 bases in the middle. There are 15 residues in the CDR3. The CDR3 protein is CASSQGTRSGNTIYF. Here the CDR3 DNA reads TGTGCCAGCAGCCAAGGGACTCGCTCTGGAAACACCATATATTTT.

J is TRBJ2-3 and V is TRBV5-1; D is perhaps TRBD2 (7 bases). Per the germline V gene, CDR1 is SGHRS and CDR2 is YFSETQ. Trimming stripped 4 bases from V and 4 bases from J, with 19 bases between. The CDR3 length is 16 residues. The CDR3 bases are TGCGCCAGCAGCCCTATAGGGGGGGCGAACCCAGATACGCAGTATTTT. It specifies CASSPIGGANPDTQYF.

Notes on this clone: Other DNA sequences from this sample encode an identical CDR3 as well. The V call is TRBV7-2, the J call TRBJ1-1; 10 positions agree with TRBD1. The CDR3 covers 15 residues. Trimming removed 1 base from V and 4 bases from J; junction bases left unmatched: 3. Germline V gene data show CDR1 as SGHTA and CDR2 as FQGNSA. CDR3 loop: CASSLGTGGFTEAFF. The DNA for the CDR3 is TGTGCCAGCAGCTTAGGGACAGGGGGTTTCACTGAAGCTTTCTTT.

This chain links TRBV28 with TRBJ2-2; possibly TRBD1 for D (6 bases). This CDR3 spans 14 amino acids. V lost 2 bases and J lost 5, with 9 bases in between. Per germline, CDR1 MDHEN and CDR2 SYDVKM. The CDR3 loop reads CASSLGGATGELFF. CDR3 bases: TGTGCCAGCAGTTTAGGGGGCGCAACCGGGGAGCTGTTTTTT.

The CDR3 DNA reads TGTGCCAGCAGACCCGGGACAGGGAATTCACCCCTCCACTTT. Translation: CASRPGTGNSPLHF. The chain links TRBV2 to TRBJ1-6, with TRBD1 identical over 9 bases. Germline V gives CDR1 SNHLY, CDR2 FYNNEI. The CDR3 runs 14 residues. V was pared by 6 bases and J by 7 bases, with 4 bases of the junction left unmatched.

The chain is built from TRBV5-5 and TRBJ1-2; D gene uncertain. The CDR3 length is 14 residues. The germline V gene has CDR1 SGHKS and CDR2 YYEKEE (reference sequence). With 7 bases removed from V and 4 bases from J, the gap between germline ends came to 17 bases. In nucleotides, the CDR3 is TGTGCCAGCCTCCCCGCCGAGCAGGTCTATGGCTACACCTTC. This translates into CASLPAEQVYGYTF.

The rearrangement uses TRBV7-9 and TRBJ2-5, with D maybe TRBD1 (5 bases). Trimming stripped 3 bases from V and 3 bases from J, with 11 bases between. Germline assignment: CDR1 SEHNR and CDR2 FQNEAQ (reference sequence). The CDR3 extends over 14 amino acids. This CDR3 is CASSLGQGKETQYF. In DNA, the CDR3 is TGTGCCAGCAGCTTGGGGCAGGGCAAAGAGACCCAGTACTTC.

Written as DNA, the CDR3 is TGTGCCAGCAGCCAAGAGGGACTAACTAATGAAAAACTGTTTTTT. Its translation is CASSQEGLTNEKLFF. This chain connects TRBV3-1 (or the pseudogene TRBV3-2) to TRBJ1-4, with D perhaps matching TRBD1 (5 bases). The germline V and J ends were trimmed by 0 bases and 1 base, with 6 bases remaining between them. The CDR3 consists of 15 residues. Germline lookup yields CDR1 LGHDT and CDR2 YNNKEL (reference sequence).

This chain connects TRBV30 to TRBJ2-1; weak D call: TRBD2 (5 bases). Germline-derived CDR1 and CDR2 are GTSNPN and SVGIG (reference sequence). This CDR3 is 15 amino acids long. Trimming removed 0 bases at V and 2 bases at J, with 11 bases between. DNA of the CDR3: TGTGCCTGGAGTGTAGGAGGTTCTCCCTACAATGAGCAGTTCTTC. Its translation is CAWSVGGSPYNEQFF. The full variable domain, completed using reference TRBV30 and TRBJ2-1, is SQTIHQWPATLVQPVGSPLSLECTVEGTSNPNLYWYRQAAGRGLQLLFYSVGIGQISSEVPQNLSASRPQDRQFILSSKKLLLSDSGFYLCAWSVGGSPYNEQFFGPGTRLTVL.

In DNA, the CDR3 is TGTGCCAGCAGCGTGTCCGGGACAAAAGCGAGCCACACCTTC. Translation gives CASSVSGTKASHTF. This chain joins TRBV7-2 and TRBJ1-2; TRBD1 is a possible D gene (6 bases). V dropped 5 bases and J dropped 12 bases, with 22 bases sitting between them. Germline loops: CDR1 SGHTA, CDR2 FQGNSA. The CDR3 runs to 14 residues. Variable domain in full (rest from reference TRBV7-2 and TRBJ1-2): GAGVSQSPSNKVTEKGKDVELRCDPISGHTALYWYRQSLGQGLEFLIYFQGNSAPDKSGLPSDRFSAERTGGSVSTLTIQRTQQEDSAVYLCASSVSGTKASHTFGSGTRLTVV.

In this sample, this clone turned up a few times. CDR3 nucleotide sequence: TGTGCCAGCAGCGAACAGGGGGACCACACTGAAGCTTTCTTT. Translated: CASSEQGDHTEAFF. This rearrangement joins TRBV3-1 (or the pseudogene TRBV3-2) to TRBJ1-1, with 8 bases that match TRBD1. Losses at the gene ends were 5 bases for V and 3 bases for J; bases not matched to a gene: 5. CDR3 length: 14 residues. Germline loops: CDR1 LGHDT, CDR2 YNNKEL (reference sequence).

The V gene is TRBV3-1 (or the pseudogene TRBV3-2), the J gene TRBJ1-2; the D is unclear. V was shortened by 4 bases and J by 8 bases, with 17 bases between the two germline ends. Germline-derived CDR1 and CDR2 are LGHDT and YNNKEL (reference sequence). The length of the CDR3 is 14 residues. The CDR3 bases are TGTGCCAGCAGCCTTGGTGCGGACCTAGGAGGCTACACCTTC. Residues: CASSLGADLGGYTF.

This sequence joins TRBV5-8 and TRBJ1-5; unclear D gene. V was cut by 2 bases and J by 9 bases, with 12 bases left in between. There are 13 residues in the CDR3. CDR1 is SGHTS, CDR2 YDEGEE, per germline. Written as DNA, the CDR3 is TGTGCCAGCAGCTTAGACGGCGTGGGGCCCCAGCATTTT. As protein: CASSLDGVGPQHF.

The chain combines TRBV6-6 with TRBJ1-1; 11 positions agree with TRBD1. Per the germline V gene, CDR1 is MNHNY and CDR2 is SVGAGI (reference sequence). The CDR3 spans 16 residues. The ends lost 4 bases at V and 6 bases at J; junction bases unmatched: 10. CDR3 nucleotide sequence: TGTGCCAGCAGTTTCCCTCGGACAGGGGGCTATTCTGAAGCTTTCTTT. The encoded protein is CASSFPRTGGYSEAFF.

The chain uses TRBV10-1 and TRBJ2-1; the D is unclear. The V gene lost 1 base and the J gene lost 2 bases, with 9 bases spanning the gap. Germline V gene lookup returns CDR1 WNHNN and CDR2 SYGVQD (reference sequence). The CDR3 loop spans 15 amino acids. CDR3 region: CASSEYSGAYNEQFF. The CDR3 nucleotides read TGCGCCAGCAGTGAGTACTCAGGCGCCTACAATGAGCAGTTCTTC.

V is TRBV7-9 and J is TRBJ2-5; 12 positions match TRBD2. The CDR3 is 14 amino acids. V lost 2 bases to trimming and J lost 7 bases; unmatched junction nucleotides: 2. Germline-derived CDR1 and CDR2 are SEHNR and FQNEAQ (reference sequence). The CDR3 reads CASSLSLAGGTQYF. In nucleotides, the CDR3 is TGTGCCAGCAGCTTATCACTAGCGGGGGGGACCCAGTACTTC.